This T cell receptor (beta chain) was obtained from a study of T cells in Graves' hyperthyroidism and ophthalmopathy. Study outcomes and limitations: Using 13 V-J features, a model discriminated ophthalmopathy from stable hyperthyroidism.

Patients showing uncontrolled infection, other autoimmune disease, pregnancy or lactation were ineligible. Isolation of PBMCs was performed on about 9.9 ml fresh peripheral blood. As regards this clonotype: The antigen is not known. Just one base apart from a much larger clone, this may be a read error.

Regions amplified from RNA transcripts were the TCR beta CDR3 regions. HTBI primers were employed in a first-round RT-PCR of the TCR CDR3. Using its own MiXCR run on the multiplex PCR reads, TCRdb lists one record per CDR3 protein. The sample lists 360,000 or so distinct CDR3 sequences; 15% to 20% were seen once. This CDR3 comprises 14 residues. Germline V lookup: CDR1 MDHEN, CDR2 SYDVKM. The V and J genes are TRBV28 and TRBJ2-1, with 7 nucleotides matching TRBD2. The TCR was taken from a middle-aged woman with Graves' ophthalmopathy. Sequencing input: blood. The CDR3 coding sequence is TGTGTCAGCAGTTTTCAGCGGGAAGGGGTGGAGCAGTTCTTC. Protein product: CVSSFQREGVEQFF.